The clone carrying this T cell receptor beta chain was observed many times. As yet, its antigen is unknown. Until they underwent thyroid surgery, no patient had received any treatment. Via MiXCR, TCRdb re-called the PCR reads. Counted here are about 49,000 clones, around 20% occurring once; the ten biggest clones make up approximately 4%. The entry originates in a study of metastatic and nonmetastatic thyroid tumors. Study context: Thyroid patients, malignant and benign, had repertoires compared across blood and tumor or nodule tissue. Regarding the study as a whole: Compared with benign nodules, malignant thyroid tumors were reported to have significantly higher TCR beta diversity in both blood and tumor.

The CDR3 runs 14 residues. Germline-derived CDR1 and CDR2 are SNHLY and FYNNEI. The sequencing input was blood. The receptor was isolated from a female donor with papillary thyroid cancer or a benign thyroid nodule (not recorded which). Some clones in this sample may be carry-over from other donors' samples. The chain uses TRBV2 and TRBJ2-5, with 11 bases aligning to TRBD2. The CDR3, as DNA: TGTGCGAACAAGGTAGCGGGAGGGAGAGATACCCAGTACTTC. This translates into CANKVAGGRDTQYF.